This TCR beta chain stems from a study of T cell responses to AZD1222 COVID-19 vaccine. Across the whole study: Doses given second, at about 4 or about 12 weeks, were pooled.

General observations from the study: Only 5 to 7 AZD1222 recipients were seropositive at baseline. In a largely white British group with more females than males, clonal diversity was possibly underestimated.

In germline, CDR1 is MNHEY, CDR2 SVGAGI. The ends lost 5 bases at V and 7 bases at J; junction bases unmatched: 4. The CDR3 loop spans 14 amino acids. To note about this clone: What it binds is unknown.

Produced via immunoSEQ multiplex PCR; TCRdb's table is partial and in-frame only. The top ten clones hold 2.2% of a sample with 80,000 to 90,000 clones, approximately 89% of them seen once. The material sequenced was peripheral blood, taken on day 0 of AZD1222 vaccination. The chain recombines TRBV6-5 with TRBJ1-4; TRBD1 aligns across 10 bases. The receptor was derived from an adult in good health. The CDR3 sequence: CASSPGQGFEKLFF. The CDR3 bases are TGTGCCAGCAGTCCGGGACAGGGGTTTGAAAAACTGTTTTTT.